The 29 T cell receptor beta chains below all came from one sample that was sequenced in a study of cytomegalovirus exposure and HLA in healthy donors. 60 Vbeta and 13 Jbeta primers were used in PCR. Profiled with immunoSEQ multiplex PCR; TCRdb holds only in-frame clones, not every one. The sample gives approximately 260,000 clones, 80% to 90% of which show up once; 2% to 2.5% is in the top ten. Specimen: PBMCs. The receptors were gathered from a middle-aged woman in good health and CMV-seropositive.

The chain joins TRBV11-2 to TRBJ2-5; no clear D. The J call may be faulty, since TRBJ2-7 better matches the DNA end. The germline V gene encodes CDR1 SGHAT and CDR2 FQNNGV. There are 13 residues in the CDR3. CDR3 protein: CASSRSAAIEQYF. The DNA of the CDR3 is TGTGCCAGCAGCCGCTCGGCAGCGATCGAGCAGTACTTC.

The chain recombines TRBV18 with TRBJ2-7; 14 bases fit TRBD2. V gave up 3 bases and J gave up 4 bases; unmatched junction bases: 2. This CDR3 region has 15 residues. Germline V lookup: CDR1 KGHSH, CDR2 LQKENI. The CDR3 nucleotides are TGTGCCAGCTCACCGGGACTAGCGGGAGTGTACGAGCAGTACTTC. Its translation is CASSPGLAGVYEQYF.

CDR3 loop: CASSSGRGNTYEQYF. CDR3 in DNA: TGTGCCAGCAGCAGTGGGAGAGGTAACACGTACGAGCAGTACTTC. The V and J genes are TRBV9 and TRBJ2-7; tentative D call: TRBD2 (5 bases). The length of the CDR3 is 15 residues. Looked up from germline, CDR1 is SGDLS and CDR2 is YYNGEE. Trimming took 4 bases from V and 4 from J, leaving 18 bases between them.

The sample holds a few counts of this clone. The V and J genes are TRBV18 and TRBJ2-7; TRBD2 is a possible D gene (7 bases). The germline V gene has CDR1 KGHSH and CDR2 LQKENI. CDR3 length: 15 amino acids. The V and J ends lost 2 bases and 5 bases respectively, with 16 bases between them. CDR3 nucleotide sequence: TGTGCCAGCTCACCATATTCGGGGGGCGTCGACGAGCAGTACTTC. It codes for CASSPYSGGVDEQYF.

The chain carries TRBV28 and TRBJ2-4; a weak D match, TRBD1 (6 bases). CDR1 and CDR2 from the germline V gene are MDHEN and SYDVKM. This CDR3 has 15 amino acids. Trimming cost V 5 bases and J 3 bases, with 14 bases left between them. The CDR3 loop reads CASSNIQGNKNIQYF. CDR3 DNA: TGTGCCAGCAGTAACATTCAGGGGAACAAAAACATTCAGTACTTC. Using reference TRBV28 and TRBJ2-4 for the parts outside the CDR3, the full variable domain is DVKVTQSSRYLVKRTGEKVFLECVQDMDHENMFWYRQDPGLGLRLIYFSYDVKMKEKGDIPEGYSVSREKKERFSLILESASTNQTSMYLCASSNIQGNKNIQYFGAGTRLSVL.

V is TRBV6-5 and J is TRBJ2-7, with TRBD2 matching 9 bases. Germline assignment: CDR1 MNHEY and CDR2 SVGAGI. J lost 4 bases, V lost 0 bases, and 4 bases had no gene match. This CDR3 comprises 15 residues. CDR3 amino acids: CASSYSLSGRYEQYF. The DNA for the CDR3 is TGTGCCAGCAGTTACTCTCTCAGCGGGAGGTACGAGCAGTACTTC.

This sequence joins TRBV28 and TRBJ2-5; the D is unclear. The J call may be in error: the DNA end matches TRBJ2-7 better. The V gene's germline CDR1 is MDHEN and CDR2 SYDVKM. This CDR3 is 13 amino acids long. This CDR3 reads CASLGSFSYEQYF. The CDR3 nucleotides read TGTGCCAGTCTGGGCTCCTTCTCCTACGAGCAGTACTTC.

V is TRBV29-1 and J is TRBJ2-1; 8 bases align to TRBD2. The germline CDR1 and CDR2 sequences are SQVTM and ANQGSEA. Germline trimming cut 4 bases from V and 1 base from J; bases unmatched to any gene: 6. This CDR3 has 15 amino acids. The CDR3 protein is CSVGGGRISYNEQFF. The CDR3 region has the DNA TGCAGCGTTGGCGGCGGGAGGATATCCTACAATGAGCAGTTCTTC.

The chain employs TRBV28 and TRBJ2-7, with 8 bases identical to TRBD2. Trimming removed 6 bases from V and 2 bases from J; junction bases left unmatched: 9. CDR3 length: 15 residues. The V gene's germline CDR1 is MDHEN and CDR2 SYDVKM. DNA for the CDR3: TGTGCCAGCAGGACCGGGACTAGTGTTACCTACGAGCAGTACTTC. This translates into CASRTGTSVTYEQYF.

V and J are TRBV5-4 and TRBJ2-1, with a possible D match to TRBD1 (6 bases). Germline CDR1 is SGHNT and CDR2 is YYREEE (reference sequence). Trimming removed 2 bases at V and 3 bases at J, with 9 bases between. This CDR3 has 14 residues. CDR3 protein: CASSLRTDYNEQFF. The CDR3, as DNA: TGTGCCAGCAGCTTAAGGACAGACTACAATGAGCAGTTCTTC.

This rearrangement joins TRBV7-6 to TRBJ2-7; TRBD2 aligns across 7 bases. J was trimmed by 0 bases and V by 5 bases; bases with no gene match: 10. The CDR3 covers 16 residues. Per germline, CDR1 SGHVS and CDR2 FNYEAQ. CDR3 coding DNA: TGTGCCAGCAGCCCAAACAGCGGGACGAGCTCCTACGAGCAGTACTTC. Its protein is CASSPNSGTSSYEQYF.

The gene calls are TRBV20-1 and TRBJ2-7; unclear D gene. Trimming cost V 6 bases and J 4 bases, with 10 bases left between them. The CDR3 is 11 residues long. Per germline, CDR1 DFQATT and CDR2 SNEGSKA (reference sequence). The CDR3 is CSATDGYEQYF. CDR3 nucleotides: TGCAGTGCCACTGACGGGTACGAGCAGTACTTC.

This clone was recorded once. CDR3 coding DNA: TGTGCCAGCAGGGGACTAGCGGGAGGGCTCGGGAGTTCAGATACGCAGTATTTT. Protein: CASRGLAGGLGSSDTQYF. The chain carries TRBV28 and TRBJ2-3; TRBD2 matches 16 bases. Looked up from germline, CDR1 is MDHEN and CDR2 is SYDVKM. Losses at the gene ends were 6 bases for V and 4 bases for J; bases not matched to a gene: 10. The CDR3 is 18 residues long.

This chain connects TRBV11-2 to TRBJ2-1; 7 nucleotides align to TRBD1. The CDR3 is 15 residues long. Germline V lookup: CDR1 SGHAT, CDR2 FQNNGV. V lost 7 bases, J lost 3 bases, and 9 bases stayed unmatched. The CDR3 is CASTIRGGSYNEQFF. The CDR3 DNA reads as TGTGCCAGCACGATACGAGGGGGCAGCTACAATGAGCAGTTCTTC.

The V and J genes are TRBV7-2 and TRBJ1-1; TRBD1 might be the D (5 bases). The length of the CDR3 is 16 residues. The V and J ends lost 3 bases and 4 bases respectively, with 18 bases between them. Germline loops: CDR1 SGHTA, CDR2 FQGNSA. The CDR3 reads CASSFTVRGRGTEAFF. As DNA, the CDR3 is TGTGCCAGCAGCTTTACTGTTCGGGGGAGGGGCACTGAAGCTTTCTTT.

This clone came up once. The V gene is TRBV5-5, the J gene TRBJ1-3; 9 bases are a match to TRBD1. The CDR3 extends over 15 amino acids. The ends lost 2 bases at V and 4 bases at J; junction bases unmatched: 4. Germline V CDR1 and CDR2: SGHKS, YYEKEE (reference sequence). The CDR3 sequence: CASSLDGTGGNTIYF. CDR3 in DNA: TGTGCCAGCAGCTTAGACGGGACAGGGGGAAACACCATATATTTT.

This rearrangement joins TRBV9 to TRBJ1-6; 7 bases line up with TRBD1. The CDR3 covers 14 residues. CDR1 is SGDLS and CDR2 is YYNGEE in the germline V gene. V gave up 3 bases and J gave up 11 bases; unmatched junction bases: 8. The CDR3 nucleotides read TGTGCCAGCAGCGGAGGGGGCGGCGTGCCACCCCTCCACTTT. It is translated as CASSGGGGVPPLHF.

This clone appeared a few times. The DNA for the CDR3 is TGTGCCAGCAGCCAAGATCTGGGGGGTACTGAAGCTTTCTTT. As protein: CASSQDLGGTEAFF. This sequence joins TRBV14 and TRBJ1-1; possible D gene TRBD1, 5 bases. V lost 0 bases and J lost 5, with 10 bases in between. The CDR3 extends over 14 amino acids. The germline CDR1 and CDR2 sequences are SGHDN and FVKESK.

In its sample, this clone was seen once. The chain is built from TRBV29-1 and TRBJ2-5, with 8 positions matching TRBD1. The J call may be faulty, since TRBJ2-7 better matches the DNA end. Germline V gene data show CDR1 as SQVTM and CDR2 as ANQGSEA. The CDR3 runs 13 residues. Here the CDR3 DNA reads TGCAGCGTTATACAGGGGGATTTTTACGAGCAGTACTTC. Translated, it gives CSVIQGDFYEQYF.

The V call is TRBV18, the J call TRBJ1-1; 7 nucleotides match TRBD1. Losses at the gene ends were 0 bases for V and 8 bases for J; bases not matched to a gene: 0. This CDR3 contains 12 residues. Germline lookup yields CDR1 KGHSH and CDR2 LQKENI. DNA of the CDR3: TGTGCCAGCTCACCACCGGGACAGGAAGCTTTCTTT. It encodes CASSPPGQEAFF. The whole variable domain, remainder taken from reference TRBV18 and TRBJ1-1, is NAGVMQNPRHLVRRRGQEARLRCSPMKGHSHVYWYRQLPEEGLKFMVYLQKENIIDESGMPKERFSAEFPKEGPSILRIQQVVRGDSAAYFCASSPPGQEAFFGQGTRLTVV.

In this sample, this clone turned up once. The J gene is TRBJ2-7, the V gene TRBV14; 13 bases are shared with TRBD2. CDR1 SGHDN and CDR2 FVKESK come from the germline V gene. V shed 4 bases and J 2 bases; nucleotides not matched to a gene: 2. The CDR3 runs to 15 residues. The CDR3 nucleotides read TGTGCCAGCAGCCTCGGGACTAGCGGGACCTACGAGCAGTACTTC. Translation: CASSLGTSGTYEQYF.

V usage is TRBV2 and J usage is TRBJ1-5; D perhaps matches TRBD1 (6 bases). The CDR3 runs 14 residues. Trimming removed 5 bases at V and 5 bases at J, with 13 bases between. Looked up from germline, CDR1 is SNHLY and CDR2 is FYNNEI. CDR3 sequence reads: CASSLDSQDQPQHF. CDR3 DNA sequence: TGTGCCAGCAGTCTGGACAGTCAAGATCAGCCCCAGCATTTT.

V is TRBV9 and J is TRBJ2-3; tentatively, D is TRBD2 (6 bases). Germline CDR1 reads SGDLS; CDR2 reads YYNGEE. With 0 bases removed from V and 3 bases from J, the gap between germline ends came to 14 bases. The CDR3 contains 16 residues. CDR3 nucleotides: TGTGCCAGCAGCGTAGGAGGGACTGTTCAGACAGATACGCAGTATTTT. Its protein product is CASSVGGTVQTDTQYF.

This rearrangement joins TRBV5-1 to TRBJ2-5; D uncertain. Germline V gives CDR1 SGHRS, CDR2 YFSETQ. V was shortened by 2 bases and J by 3 bases, with 8 bases between the two germline ends. The CDR3 covers 13 residues. CDR3 amino acids: CASSLNIEETQYF. CDR3 nucleotides: TGCGCCAGCAGCTTAAACATTGAAGAGACCCAGTACTTC. The full variable domain, with the rest looked up from reference TRBV5-1 and TRBJ2-5, is KAGVTQTPRYLIKTRGQQVTLSCSPISGHRSVSWYQQTPGQGLQFLFEYFSETQRNKGNFPGRFSGRQFSNSRSEMNVSTLELGDSALYLCASSLNIEETQYFGPGTRLLVL.

This clone was observed a handful of times. V gene TRBV29-1 combines with J gene TRBJ1-6; tentative D call: TRBD1 (5 bases). V was pared by 4 bases and J by 5 bases, with 9 bases between. The CDR3 has 13 amino acids. The V gene's germline CDR1 is SQVTM and CDR2 ANQGSEA. As DNA, the CDR3 is TGCAGCGTTGCGGGGGACGATAATTCACCCCTCCACTTT. Its protein product is CSVAGDDNSPLHF.

This chain joins TRBV7-3 and TRBJ2-1; 7 positions match TRBD2. V lost 2 bases to trimming and J lost 2 bases; unmatched junction nucleotides: 3. The CDR3 has 15 amino acids. CDR1 SGHTA and CDR2 FQGTGA come from the germline V gene. The CDR3 here is CASSLGGGPYNEQFF. The CDR3 DNA reads as TGTGCCAGCAGCTTAGGGGGGGGTCCCTACAATGAGCAGTTCTTC.

The J gene is TRBJ2-7, the V gene TRBV5-4; possibly TRBD2 for D (6 bases). V was trimmed by 4 bases and J by 2 bases, leaving 13 bases between them. Looked up from germline, CDR1 is SGHNT and CDR2 is YYREEE (reference sequence). The CDR3 has 14 residues. The CDR3 loop is CASSAGLRAYEQYF. For the CDR3, the DNA is TGTGCCAGCAGCGCGGGGCTTAGGGCCTACGAGCAGTACTTC.

The chain has TRBV27 and TRBJ2-7; D might be TRBD2 (6 bases). Germline CDR1 MNHEY, CDR2 SMNVEV (reference sequence). The CDR3 consists of 15 residues. Trimming stripped 3 bases from V and 3 bases from J, with 15 bases between. The CDR3 DNA reads as TGTGCCAGCAGTTTCTCGGGGACTCTCAACTACGAGCAGTACTTC. Protein product: CASSFSGTLNYEQYF.

The chain joins TRBV19 to TRBJ2-1; TRBD2 agrees at 11 bases. Germline-derived CDR1 and CDR2 are LNHDA and SQIVND (reference sequence). Trimming at V came to 4 bases and at J to 10 bases, leaving 12 bases not matched to a gene. This CDR3 spans 16 amino acids. The CDR3 is CASSRTSGLTAGEQFF. CDR3 sequence (DNA): TGTGCCAGTAGTAGGACTAGCGGGCTGACCGCGGGGGAGCAGTTCTTC.